This note documents a single TCR beta chain sequence. The data are from a study of blood T cell repertoires in COVID-19. The wider study: Samples taken during acute and convalescent COVID-19 were collected in the United States, Italy and Spain.

Two negative PCRs, clearance, or symptom resolution characterized the recovered Cohort 3 donors. In the source study's methods: By means of reference gene primer amplification, nucleated cell counts were estimated. Data came from immunoSEQ multiplex PCR; TCRdb stores just in-frame clones and leaves some out. V and J calls and clone size are those listed in that table; D and trimming were worked out from the DNA. The sample lists 240,000 or so clones, about 82% seen once, with approximately 2% in the top ten. The length of the CDR3 is 15 residues. The clonotype was recovered from a woman between 50 and 59 years old who had recovered from COVID-19. The gene calls are TRBV21-1 and TRBJ1-6; the D call of TRBD1 is as the table states it, not checked on the DNA. TRBV21-1 is described as a pseudogene. Sample: PBMCs or T cells enriched from blood (not recorded which). The CDR3 loop is CASSDGQDYNSPLHF. The CDR3 DNA is TGTGCCAGCAGCGATGGACAGGACTATAATTCACCCCTCCACTTT.